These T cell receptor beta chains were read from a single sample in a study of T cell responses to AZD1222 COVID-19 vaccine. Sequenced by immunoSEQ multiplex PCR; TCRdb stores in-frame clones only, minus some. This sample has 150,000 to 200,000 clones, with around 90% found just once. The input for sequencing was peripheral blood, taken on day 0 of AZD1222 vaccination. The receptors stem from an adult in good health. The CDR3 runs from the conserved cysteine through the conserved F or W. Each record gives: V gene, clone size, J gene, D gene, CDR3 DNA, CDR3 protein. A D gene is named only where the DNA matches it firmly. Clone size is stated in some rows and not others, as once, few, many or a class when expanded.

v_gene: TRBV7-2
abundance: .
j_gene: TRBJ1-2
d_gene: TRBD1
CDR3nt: TGTGCCAGCAGCGACGGGACAGGGGGTGGCTACACCTTC
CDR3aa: CASSDGTGGGYTF

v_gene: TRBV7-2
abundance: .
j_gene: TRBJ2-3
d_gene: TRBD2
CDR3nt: TGTGCCAGCACCCAGGGGGATCTAGCGGGGGCCGATACGCAGTATTTT
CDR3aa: CASTQGDLAGADTQYF

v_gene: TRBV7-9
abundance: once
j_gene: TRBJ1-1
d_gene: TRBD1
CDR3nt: TGTGCCAGCAGCACCGGGACAGGGGGCGTATCTGAAGCTTTCTTT
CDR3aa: CASSTGTGGVSEAFF

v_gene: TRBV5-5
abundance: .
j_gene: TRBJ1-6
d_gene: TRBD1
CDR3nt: TGTGCCAGCAGCTGGCCCGCGGGACAGGGGTATAATTCACCCCTCCACTTT
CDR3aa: CASSWPAGQGYNSPLHF

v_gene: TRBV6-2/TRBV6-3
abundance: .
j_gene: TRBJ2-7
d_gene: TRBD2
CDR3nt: TGTGCCAGCAGTCATATCGGACTAGCGGGCTACGAGCAGTACTTC
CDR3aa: CASSHIGLAGYEQYF

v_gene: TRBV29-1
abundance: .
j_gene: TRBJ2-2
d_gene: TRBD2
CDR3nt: TGCAGCGTTGGGGGGACTAGCGGGTTCACCGGGGAGCTGTTTTTT
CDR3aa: CSVGGTSGFTGELFF

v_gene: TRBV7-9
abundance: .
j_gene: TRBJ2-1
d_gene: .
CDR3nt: TGTGCCAGCAGCTACCCGCCCGATGAGCAGTTCTTC
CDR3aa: CASSYPPDEQFF

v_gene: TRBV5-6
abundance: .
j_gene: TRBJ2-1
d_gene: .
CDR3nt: TGTGCCAGCAGCTTTCAGGCGTACAATGAGCAGTTCTTC
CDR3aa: CASSFQAYNEQFF

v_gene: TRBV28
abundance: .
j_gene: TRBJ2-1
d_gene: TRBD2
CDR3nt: TGTGCCAGCACCTCACTAGCGACCGGTGAGCAGTTCTTC
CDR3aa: CASTSLATGEQFF

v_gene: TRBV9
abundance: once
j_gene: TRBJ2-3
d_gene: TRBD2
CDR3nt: TGTGCCAGCAGCTTTAGCGGGAGGGCCGGCACAGATACGCAGTATTTT
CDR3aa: CASSFSGRAGTDTQYF

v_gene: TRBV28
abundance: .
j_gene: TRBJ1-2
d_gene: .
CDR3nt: TGTGCCAGCAGTACTAAGGGGGGTGGCAACTATGGCTACACCTTC
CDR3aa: CASSTKGGGNYGYTF

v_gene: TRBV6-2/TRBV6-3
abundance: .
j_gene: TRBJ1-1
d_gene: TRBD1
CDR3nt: TGTGCCAGCAGTCCCCGGGACAGGGGGTTTCGTGGCACTGAAGCTTTCTTT
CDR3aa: CASSPRDRGFRGTEAFF

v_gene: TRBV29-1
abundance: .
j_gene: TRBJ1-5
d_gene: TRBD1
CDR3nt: TGCAGCGCAGCAACAGGGGCTTGGGATCAGCCCCAGCATTTT
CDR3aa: CSAATGAWDQPQHF

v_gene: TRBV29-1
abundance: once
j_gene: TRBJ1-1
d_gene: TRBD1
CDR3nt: TGCAGCGTCGACAGGGGTTATACTGAAGCTTTCTTT
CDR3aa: CSVDRGYTEAFF

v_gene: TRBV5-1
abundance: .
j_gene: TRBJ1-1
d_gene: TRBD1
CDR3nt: TGCGCCAGCAGCTCGTACAGGGGCAGAGAAGCTTTCTTT
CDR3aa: CASSSYRGREAFF

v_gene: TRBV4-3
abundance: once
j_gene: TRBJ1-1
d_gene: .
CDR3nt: TGCGCCAGCAGCCAAGATCCAGGGCGCGAAGCTTTCTTT
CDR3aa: CASSQDPGREAFF

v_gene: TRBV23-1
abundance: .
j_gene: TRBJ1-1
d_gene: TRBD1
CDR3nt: TGCGCCAGCAGTGCAGGGGGCGCGTTCCCTGAAGCTTTCTTT
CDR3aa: CASSAGGAFPEAFF

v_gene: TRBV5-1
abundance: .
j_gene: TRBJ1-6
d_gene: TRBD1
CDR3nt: TGCGCCAGCAGCATACTTACCGGGACAGATGGTTCACCCCTCCACTTT
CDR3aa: CASSILTGTDGSPLHF

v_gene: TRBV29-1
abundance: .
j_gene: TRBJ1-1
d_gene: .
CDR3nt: TGCAGCGTTGAGATGAACACTGAAGCTTTCTTT
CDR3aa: CSVEMNTEAFF

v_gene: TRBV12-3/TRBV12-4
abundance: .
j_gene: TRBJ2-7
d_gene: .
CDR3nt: TGTGCCAGCAGGGACTACTACGAGCAGTACTTC
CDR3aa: CASRDYYEQYF

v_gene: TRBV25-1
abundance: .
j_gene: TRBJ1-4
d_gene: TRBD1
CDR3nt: TGTGCCAGCAGAGACAGGGGGCCTGAAAAACTGTTTTTT
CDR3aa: CASRDRGPEKLFF

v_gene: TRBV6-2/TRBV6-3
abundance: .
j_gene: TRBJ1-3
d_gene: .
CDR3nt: TGTGCCAGCAGTCGCGGAAACACCATATATTTT
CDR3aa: CASSRGNTIYF

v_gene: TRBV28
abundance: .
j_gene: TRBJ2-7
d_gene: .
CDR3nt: TGTGCCAGCAGTTTAGGGACCGACGGTTTACCCTACGAGCAGTACTTC
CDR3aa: CASSLGTDGLPYEQYF

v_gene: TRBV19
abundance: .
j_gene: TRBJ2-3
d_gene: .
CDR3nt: TGTGCCAGTAGTATGGGGGGGCCTCTCGATACGCAGTATTTT
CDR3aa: CASSMGGPLDTQYF

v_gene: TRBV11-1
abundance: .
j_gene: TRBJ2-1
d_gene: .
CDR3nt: TGTGCCAGCAGCTTGACCGGGACCGTCGGGAATGAGCAGTTCTTC
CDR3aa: CASSLTGTVGNEQFF

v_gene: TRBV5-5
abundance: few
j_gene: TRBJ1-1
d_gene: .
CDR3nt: TGTGCCAGCAGCCCAGAGGGGCAGGGCCTACTCCTCTTGAACACTGAAGCTTTCTTT
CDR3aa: CASSPEGQGLLLLNTEAFF

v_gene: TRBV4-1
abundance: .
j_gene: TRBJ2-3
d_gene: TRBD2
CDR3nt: TGCGCCAGCAGCCGGACTAGCGGGCGGGGGACAGATACGCAGTATTTT
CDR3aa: CASSRTSGRGTDTQYF

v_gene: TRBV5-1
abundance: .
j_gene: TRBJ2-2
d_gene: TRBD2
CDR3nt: TGCGCCAGCAGCTCCCTCGGGACTAGCGGGGGTCCCGGGGAGCTGTTTTTT
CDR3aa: CASSSLGTSGGPGELFF

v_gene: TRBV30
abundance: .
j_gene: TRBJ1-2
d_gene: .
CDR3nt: TGTGCCTGGAGTAGGTCAGGGAGTAACTATGGCTACACCTTC
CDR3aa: CAWSRSGSNYGYTF

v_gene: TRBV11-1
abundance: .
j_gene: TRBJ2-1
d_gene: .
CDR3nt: TGTGCCAGCAGCTTAGCTAGCAAGGACGGTGAGCAGTTCTTC
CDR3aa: CASSLASKDGEQFF

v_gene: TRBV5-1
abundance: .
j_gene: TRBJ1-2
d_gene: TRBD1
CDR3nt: TGCGCCAGCAGCTTGGCGACAGGGGGCACCTATGGCTACACCTTC
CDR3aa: CASSLATGGTYGYTF

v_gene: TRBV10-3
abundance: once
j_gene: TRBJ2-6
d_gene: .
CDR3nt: TGTGCCATCAGTGAGTACCCGTTTTCTCTAGCGTCGAACTCTGGGGCCAACGTCCTGACTTTC
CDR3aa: CAISEYPFSLASNSGANVLTF

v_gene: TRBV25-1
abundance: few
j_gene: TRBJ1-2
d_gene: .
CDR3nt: TGTGCCAGCAGTGAGGTAGGGCGGGGTCAAGGCTACACCTTC
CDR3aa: CASSEVGRGQGYTF

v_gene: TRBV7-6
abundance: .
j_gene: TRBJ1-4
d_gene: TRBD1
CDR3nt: TGTGCCAGCAGCTTACCCAAGACAGGGGGGAGGGCAACTAATGAAAAACTGTTTTTT
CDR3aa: CASSLPKTGGRATNEKLFF

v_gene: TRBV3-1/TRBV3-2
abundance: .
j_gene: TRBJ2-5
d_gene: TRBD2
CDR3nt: TGTGCCAGCAGCCAAGGGAACCTCGGACTAGCGCAGAGGGAGACCCAGTACTTC
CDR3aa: CASSQGNLGLAQRETQYF

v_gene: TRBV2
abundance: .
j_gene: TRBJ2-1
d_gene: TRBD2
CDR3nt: TGTGCCAGCATCCCGGGACTAGCGGGGGCGGGGAGGGGTGAGCAGTTCTTC
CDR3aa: CASIPGLAGAGRGEQFF

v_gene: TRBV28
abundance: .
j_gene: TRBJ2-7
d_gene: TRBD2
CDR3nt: TGTGCCAGCAGGGCCCTTCGACTAGCGGAAGACCAACCAATTTTTTACGAGCAGTACTTC
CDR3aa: CASRALRLAEDQPIFYEQYF

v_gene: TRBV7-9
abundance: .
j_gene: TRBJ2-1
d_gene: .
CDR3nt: TGTGCCAGCAGCTTACGTAGTGACCACAGGGAGCAGTTCTTC
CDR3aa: CASSLRSDHREQFF

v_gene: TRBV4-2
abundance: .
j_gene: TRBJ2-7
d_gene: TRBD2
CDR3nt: TGTGCCAGCAGCCAAGATAGTGGGACTAGCGGGAGCGAGCAGTACTTC
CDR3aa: CASSQDSGTSGSEQYF

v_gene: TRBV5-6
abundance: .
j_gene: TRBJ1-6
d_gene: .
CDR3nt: TGTGCCAGCAGCTTGGCCGCCTCAGGGCATAATTCACCCCTCCACTTT
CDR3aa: CASSLAASGHNSPLHF

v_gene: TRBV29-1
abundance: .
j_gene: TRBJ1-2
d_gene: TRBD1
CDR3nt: TGCAGCGTCGATACAGGGGGCGGCTATGGCTACACCTTC
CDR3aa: CSVDTGGGYGYTF

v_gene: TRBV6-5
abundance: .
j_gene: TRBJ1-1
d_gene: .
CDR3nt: TGTGCCAGCAGGTTTGGGGTGAACACTGAAGCTTTCTTT
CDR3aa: CASRFGVNTEAFF

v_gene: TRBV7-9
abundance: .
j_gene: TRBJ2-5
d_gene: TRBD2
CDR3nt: TGTGCCAGCAGCTTAACGGGACTAGCGGGAGCGGAGACCCAGTACTTC
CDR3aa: CASSLTGLAGAETQYF

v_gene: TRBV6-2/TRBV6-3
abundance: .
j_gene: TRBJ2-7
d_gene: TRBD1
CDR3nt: TGTGCCAGCAGTCCACGACAGGGTCGCTCCTACGAGCAGTACTTC
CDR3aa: CASSPRQGRSYEQYF

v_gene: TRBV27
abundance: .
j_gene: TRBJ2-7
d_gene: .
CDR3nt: TGTGCCAGCAGTTTACAGTCTGCCTACGAGCAGTACTTC
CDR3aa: CASSLQSAYEQYF

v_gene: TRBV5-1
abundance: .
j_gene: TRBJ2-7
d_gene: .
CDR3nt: TGCGCCAGCAGCTCATTGACGGACTCCTACGAGCAGTACTTC
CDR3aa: CASSSLTDSYEQYF

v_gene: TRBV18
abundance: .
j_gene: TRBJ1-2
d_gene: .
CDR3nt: TGTGCCAGCTCACCTCCCAGAGACCTTCTCTATGGCTACACCTTC
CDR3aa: CASSPPRDLLYGYTF

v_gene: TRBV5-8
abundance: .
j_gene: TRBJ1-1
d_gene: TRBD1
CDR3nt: TGTGCCAGCAGCCGGACAGGGGCGAACACTGAAGCTTTCTTT
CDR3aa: CASSRTGANTEAFF

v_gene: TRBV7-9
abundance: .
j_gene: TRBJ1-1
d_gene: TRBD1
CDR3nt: TGTGCCAGCAGCTTAGCAGGACAGGGGCGGACTGAAGCTTTCTTT
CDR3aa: CASSLAGQGRTEAFF

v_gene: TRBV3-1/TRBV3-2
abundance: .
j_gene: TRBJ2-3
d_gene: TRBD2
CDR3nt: TGTGCCAGCAGCCAATCCTGGGCGGGAGGTACAGATACGCAGTATTTT
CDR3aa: CASSQSWAGGTDTQYF

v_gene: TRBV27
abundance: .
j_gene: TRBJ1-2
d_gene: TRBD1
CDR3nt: TGTGCCAGCAGTCAACGGGACAGCACTATCTATGGCTACACCTTC
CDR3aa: CASSQRDSTIYGYTF

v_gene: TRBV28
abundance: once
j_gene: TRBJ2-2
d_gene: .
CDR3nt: TGTGCCAGCAGTTTAATCACGACCGGGGAGCTGTTTTTT
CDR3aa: CASSLITTGELFF